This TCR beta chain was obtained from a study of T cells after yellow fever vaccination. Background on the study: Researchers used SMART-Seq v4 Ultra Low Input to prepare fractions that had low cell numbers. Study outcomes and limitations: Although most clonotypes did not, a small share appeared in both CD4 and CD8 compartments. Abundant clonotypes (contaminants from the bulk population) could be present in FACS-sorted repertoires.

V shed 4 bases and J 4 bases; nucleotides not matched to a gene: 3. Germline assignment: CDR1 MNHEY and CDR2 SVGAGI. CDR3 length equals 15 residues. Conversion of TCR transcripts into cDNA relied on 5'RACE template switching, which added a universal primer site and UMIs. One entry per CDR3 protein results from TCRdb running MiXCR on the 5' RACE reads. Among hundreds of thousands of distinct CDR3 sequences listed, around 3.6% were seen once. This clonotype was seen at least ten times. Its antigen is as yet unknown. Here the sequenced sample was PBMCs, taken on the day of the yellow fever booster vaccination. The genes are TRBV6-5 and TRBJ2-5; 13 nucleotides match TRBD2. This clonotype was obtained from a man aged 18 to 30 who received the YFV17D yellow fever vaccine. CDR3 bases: TGTGCCAGCAGTTCCTGGACTAGCGGGGGAGAGACCCAGTACTTC. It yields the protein CASSSWTSGGETQYF.